The 15 T cell receptor beta chains in this list originate from one sample, sequenced in a study of T-cell memory formation after mild COVID-19. MiXCR, run by TCRdb on the 5' RACE reads, gives a single entry per CDR3 protein. The table has fewer than 400,000 distinct CDR3 sequences, more than 15% seen once. Sequencing input: PBMCs or a T cell subset sorted from them (not recorded which). The receptor source for this set is a man younger than 30 who had mild COVID-19 (a few samples of this study predate the infection). Cell type and time point are not known.

This clonotype has ten or more counts. The rearrangement joins TRBV5-6 to TRBJ1-2, with D unresolved. The germline V gene encodes CDR1 SGHDT and CDR2 YYEEEE. The V gene lost 0 bases and the J gene lost 0 bases, with 6 bases spanning the gap. The CDR3 runs to 14 residues. The CDR3 DNA follows: TGTGCCAGCAGCTTGGCCCTCGCTAACTATGGCTACACCTTC. Translated, it gives CASSLALANYGYTF.

This clonotype was counted only a few times. The rearrangement links TRBV6-2 or TRBV6-3 to TRBJ2-5, with 11 bases identical to TRBD2. The CDR3 has 15 amino acids. V trimming: 5 bases; J trimming: 3 bases; junction bases outside the gene matches: 5. CDR1 and CDR2 (germline): MNHEY, SVGEGT. The CDR3 loop is CASSLVLAGEETQYF. In nucleotides, the CDR3 is TGTGCCAGCAGTCTCGTACTAGCGGGGGAAGAGACCCAGTACTTC.

This chain links TRBV2 with TRBJ2-3; TRBD1 is a possible D gene (5 bases). Looked up from germline, CDR1 is SNHLY and CDR2 is FYNNEI. The CDR3 sequence is 15 residues long. V lost 2 bases, J lost 4 bases, and 13 bases lay in between. The CDR3, as DNA: TGTGCCAGCAGTGAAAGCACAGGTGGGGCAGATACGCAGTATTTT. Translating gives CASSESTGGADTQYF.

Only a few counts were recorded for this clonotype. The chain links TRBV4-1 to TRBJ2-7, with D perhaps given as TRBD1 or TRBD2 (6 bases each). Germline values: CDR1 MGHRA, CDR2 YSYEKL. V shed 1 base and J shed 0 bases, with 22 bases lying between them. The CDR3 consists of 19 residues. Here the CDR3 reads CASSQVGGPGARSSYEQYF. CDR3 in DNA: TGCGCCAGCAGCCAAGTTGGGGGGCCGGGAGCGAGGAGCTCCTACGAGCAGTACTTC.

This clonotype was recorded a few times. This chain connects TRBV27 to TRBJ2-4, with 11 bases aligning to TRBD1. This CDR3 region has 16 residues. Germline CDR1 is MNHEY and CDR2 is SMNVEV (reference sequence). The J segment lost 5 bases and the V segment lost 3 bases, leaving 6 bases of the junction unmatched. Here the CDR3 DNA reads TGTGCCAGCAGTTTGTCCGGGACAGGGGGTGAAAACATTCAGTACTTC. Its translation: CASSLSGTGGENIQYF.

This clonotype was counted a few times. This CDR3 is CASGRGLTYNEQFF. The CDR3 nucleotides are TGTGCCAGCGGCCGTGGACTAACGTACAATGAGCAGTTCTTC. The chain uses TRBV7-2 and TRBJ2-1, with D perhaps TRBD2 (6 bases). The length of the CDR3 is 14 residues. V was clipped by 8 bases and J by 4 bases, with 15 bases between them. Germline V gene lookup returns CDR1 SGHTA and CDR2 FQGNSA.

J is TRBJ2-1 and V is TRBV5-6; 12 bases are shared with TRBD1. V trimming: 4 bases; J trimming: 7 bases; junction bases outside the gene matches: 15. CDR3 length equals 18 residues. Looked up from germline, CDR1 is SGHDT and CDR2 is YYEEEE. The CDR3 is CASSLISGTGGSRNEQFF. The CDR3 DNA reads TGTGCCAGCAGCCTGATTTCCGGGACAGGGGGCTCAAGGAATGAGCAGTTCTTC.

This clonotype was counted a few times. The genes are TRBV4-3 and TRBJ2-3; 11 bases match TRBD2. Germline CDR1 is LGHNA and CDR2 is YSLEER. V lost 4 bases, J lost 0 bases, and 3 bases stayed unmatched. The CDR3 is 16 amino acids. The CDR3 sequence: CASSPGLADSTDTQYF. The CDR3 DNA sequence: TGCGCCAGCAGCCCGGGACTAGCGGATAGCACAGATACGCAGTATTTT.

CDR3 residues: CATSDRLAADTQYF. The CDR3 region has the DNA TGTGCCACCAGTGATAGGCTAGCCGCAGATACGCAGTATTTT. This chain links TRBV24-1 with TRBJ2-3, with a weak D call TRBD2 (5 bases). CDR1 KGHDR and CDR2 SFDVKD come from the germline V gene. V was cut by 3 bases and J by 4 bases, with 10 bases left in between. The CDR3 is 14 residues long.

The chain joins TRBV15 to TRBJ1-6, with 9 bases lining up with TRBD1. The germline gives CDR1 LNHNV, CDR2 YYDKDF (reference sequence). Trimming at V came to 0 bases and at J to 10 bases, leaving 4 bases not matched to a gene. This CDR3 spans 15 amino acids. The CDR3 sequence: CATSRDRDRASPLHF. CDR3 coding DNA: TGTGCCACCAGCAGAGATCGGGACAGGGCGTCACCCCTCCACTTT.

The gene calls are TRBV27 and TRBJ1-1; no clear D gene. Germline CDR1 reads MNHEY; CDR2 reads SMNVEV (reference sequence). Trimming took 7 bases from V and 5 from J, leaving 17 bases between them. CDR3 length: 14 residues. The CDR3 DNA follows: TGTGCCAGCATCATGGAGCACGGAGGGACTGAAGCTTTCTTT. Its translation: CASIMEHGGTEAFF.

The chain links TRBV7-3 to TRBJ1-1; D possibly corresponds to TRBD1 (6 bases). The V and J ends lost 6 bases and 6 bases respectively, with 20 bases between them. CDR3 length equals 15 residues. Germline values: CDR1 SGHTA, CDR2 FQGTGA. In DNA form, the CDR3 reads TGTGCCAGCAGTCCAACTGGCGGGGGGCAATCTGAAGCTTTCTTT. This translates into CASSPTGGGQSEAFF.

The chain links TRBV28 to TRBJ2-7; 8 bases line up with TRBD1. J lost 2 bases, V lost 5 bases, and 8 bases had no gene match. Germline CDR1 and CDR2: MDHEN and SYDVKM. This CDR3 has 15 residues. DNA of the CDR3: TGTGCCAGCAGTCCCGGACAGGGCCTTCCCTACGAGCAGTACGTC. The encoded protein is CASSPGQGLPYEQYV.

The V gene is TRBV5-6, the J gene TRBJ2-2; TRBD2 is a possible D gene (5 bases). The CDR3 totals 13 residues. Trimming cost V 3 bases and J 6 bases, with 9 bases left between them. The germline V gene encodes CDR1 SGHDT and CDR2 YYEEEE. CDR3 loop: CASSWAGAGELFF. CDR3 coding DNA: TGTGCCAGCAGCTGGGCGGGTGCCGGGGAGCTGTTTTTT.

The chain joins TRBV7-9 to TRBJ1-3, with TRBD1 as a possible D gene (6 bases). CDR3 length equals 15 residues. Deletions cut 4 bases from V and 2 bases from J, with 12 bases between. Germline-derived CDR1 and CDR2 are SEHNR and FQNEAQ (reference sequence). The CDR3 nucleotides are TGTGCCAGCAGCTCGCCGGGACATCCTGGAAACACCATATATTTT. This translates into CASSSPGHPGNTIYF.